This T cell receptor beta chain was identified in a study of blood T cells in healthy people across ages. Overall study findings and caveats: Naive T cell percentage strongly correlated with TCR beta diversity.

About this clonotype: Its antigen is undetermined.

For the second PCR, which ran for roughly 7 to 11 cycles, a sample-barcoded 5' primer and a J-beta primer mix were used. TCRdb re-called the 5' RACE reads with MiXCR, one entry per CDR3 protein. The sample yields 1.5 million to 2 million distinct CDR3 sequences, 30% to 35% seen once. The CDR3 extends over 16 amino acids. V lost 5 bases and J 0 bases, leaving 17 bases between the germline ends. Per germline, CDR1 LGHDT and CDR2 YNNKEL (reference sequence). Total RNA, at least 5.5 micrograms per sample, was extracted from PBMCs. The V and J genes are TRBV3-1 and TRBJ2-7; no definite D call. Sequenced input: blood. The clonotype was recovered from a woman aged 25 to 45 in good health. Here the CDR3 reads CASSSRWGLSSYEQYF. In nucleotides, the CDR3 is TGTGCCAGCAGCTCCCGCTGGGGTCTGAGCTCCTACGAGCAGTACTTC.